This T cell receptor beta chain was sequenced in a study of shared clonotypes between healthy human individuals. CDR1 WNHNN and CDR2 SYGVQD come from the germline V gene (reference sequence). V shed 2 bases and J shed 4 bases, with 17 bases lying between them. The CDR3 sequence is 16 residues long. Sequencing used immunoSEQ multiplex PCR; TCRdb keeps in-frame clones, though not all of them. The sample records just over 2,000,000 clones, around 95% being singletons. The chain has TRBV10-1 and TRBJ1-2; the D is unclear. Sequences were obtained from naive CD4+ T cells sorted from blood. Subset reported: CD45RA+ positively selected. This clonotype originated in a man aged 18 to 30 in good health. DNA for the CDR3: TGCGCCAGCAGTGAGGAGTTACCTGTGGACTTCTATGGCTACACCTTC. It translates to CASSEELPVDFYGYTF.